This passage covers 30 T cell receptor beta chains from one sample sequenced in a study of neurological immune-mediated disorders. Time point specified: longitudinal time-point 2. TCRdb ran MiXCR on the 5' RACE reads and lists one entry per CDR3 protein. In the table there are 60,000 to 75,000 distinct CDR3 sequences, around 10% of which are singletons. Sequences were obtained from PBMCs. The source is a man aged 25-45 years in good health.

This clonotype was found many times. V usage is TRBV28 and J usage is TRBJ2-3; 10 bases are a match to TRBD1. Germline trimming cut 6 bases from V and 3 bases from J; bases unmatched to any gene: 15. The CDR3 contains 18 residues. The germline V gene has CDR1 MDHEN and CDR2 SYDVKM. The DNA of the CDR3 is TGTGCCAGCAGCTTGCGTCCCGGGACAGGGGCGGAAACAGATACGCAGTATTTT. Translated: CASSLRPGTGAETDTQYF.

This clonotype has ten or more counts. V is TRBV29-1 and J is TRBJ2-7; D is perhaps TRBD1 or TRBD2 (5 bases each). V was shortened by 2 bases and J by 4 bases, with 9 bases between the two germline ends. CDR3 length: 12 residues. CDR1 is SQVTM, CDR2 ANQGSEA, per germline. The CDR3 bases are TGCAGCGTTGAACGGGACGGTTACGAGCAGTACTTC. Its translation is CSVERDGYEQYF.

This clonotype was seen many times. The rearrangement uses TRBV12-3 or TRBV12-4 and TRBJ2-1, with no clear D. Trimming stripped 4 bases from V and 6 bases from J, with 16 bases between. The CDR3 contains 15 residues. The CDR3 reads CASSSAPEVINEQFF. DNA of the CDR3: TGTGCCAGCAGTTCCGCCCCGGAAGTCATCAATGAGCAGTTCTTC.

Many counts were recorded for this clonotype. The rearrangement uses TRBV4-1 and TRBJ2-7; 7 bases agree with TRBD2. Germline V gives CDR1 MGHRA, CDR2 YSYEKL. This CDR3 is built from 14 residues. V shed 0 bases and J 6 bases; nucleotides not matched to a gene: 5. CDR3 sequence: CASSQEFPGGEQYF. The CDR3 nucleotides are TGCGCCAGCAGCCAAGAATTTCCGGGAGGCGAGCAGTACTTC.

This clonotype has ten or more counts. The genes are TRBV20-1 and TRBJ2-3; 11 nucleotides line up with TRBD2. J was trimmed by 4 bases and V by 6 bases; bases with no gene match: 12. Germline V CDR1 and CDR2: DFQATT, SNEGSKA (reference sequence). This CDR3 is 16 amino acids long. The CDR3 region is CSAAGTSGLGPDTQYF. The CDR3 DNA sequence: TGCAGTGCGGCAGGGACTAGCGGCCTTGGGCCAGATACGCAGTATTTT.

This clonotype was observed at least ten times. This chain joins TRBV15 and TRBJ1-2; TRBD1 might be the D (5 bases). The germline V gene has CDR1 LNHNV and CDR2 YYDKDF (reference sequence). This CDR3 comprises 13 residues. V was clipped by 1 base and J by 4 bases, with 7 bases between them. CDR3 nucleotide sequence: TGTGCCACCAGCAGAGCCGGGGGCTATGGCTACACCTTC. It encodes CATSRAGGYGYTF. Using reference TRBV15 and TRBJ1-2 for the parts outside the CDR3, the full variable domain is DAMVIQNPRYQVTQFGKPVTLSCSQTLNHNVMYWYQQKSSQAPKLLFHYYDKDFNNEADTPDNFQSRRPNTSFCFLDIRSPGLGDTAMYLCATSRAGGYGYTFGSGTRLTVV.

This chain connects TRBV24-1 to TRBJ2-1; D is unresolved. The germline V and J ends were trimmed by 3 bases and 5 bases, with 1 base remaining between them. CDR3 length: 11 residues. Germline lookup yields CDR1 KGHDR and CDR2 SFDVKD. CDR3 nucleotides: TGTGCCACCAGTGATAACAATGAGCAGTTCTTC. As protein: CATSDNNEQFF.

This clonotype came up many times. The genes are TRBV29-1 and TRBJ1-2; D is unresolved. The CDR3 loop spans 11 amino acids. The ends were cut back, 6 bases at V and 4 bases at J, with 9 bases in the middle. The germline CDR1 and CDR2 sequences are SQVTM and ANQGSEA. CDR3 nucleotides: TGCAGCGTGGATTACAGCTATGGCTACACCTTC. It codes for CSVDYSYGYTF.

The table lists this clonotype with many counts. The chain is built from TRBV20-1 and TRBJ2-3, with 10 bases aligning to TRBD2. The J segment lost 5 bases and the V segment lost 0 bases, leaving 8 bases of the junction unmatched. Germline CDR1 reads DFQATT; CDR2 reads SNEGSKA (reference sequence). The CDR3 runs 16 residues. The CDR3 region has the DNA TGCAGTGCTAGAGATCCGGCTAGCGGGAGCTTAGATACGCAGTATTTT. This translates into CSARDPASGSLDTQYF.

This clonotype was seen repeatedly, ten times or more. V gene TRBV7-6 combines with J gene TRBJ1-1, with 8 positions matching TRBD1. The germline gives CDR1 SGHVS, CDR2 FNYEAQ. The CDR3 spans 14 residues. J was trimmed by 8 bases and V by 2 bases; bases with no gene match: 7. This CDR3 reads CASSLSGQGREAFF. The CDR3 DNA is TGTGCCAGCAGCTTATCCGGACAGGGCCGAGAAGCTTTCTTT.

This clonotype was counted ten times or more. The chain uses TRBV20-1 and TRBJ2-5; 8 nucleotides agree with TRBD2. CDR1 is DFQATT and CDR2 is SNEGSKA in the germline V gene (reference sequence). The V and J ends lost 0 bases and 5 bases, in that order; junction bases with no gene match: 8. The CDR3 is 15 residues long. CDR3 DNA: TGCAGTGCTAGAGATTCGGGAGGGATACGCGAGACCCAGTACTTC. Protein sequence: CSARDSGGIRETQYF.

Only a few counts were recorded for this clonotype. The rearrangement joins TRBV27 to TRBJ1-1, with unresolved D. V lost 6 bases, J lost 2 bases, and 16 bases lay in between. Germline-derived CDR1 and CDR2 are MNHEY and SMNVEV (reference sequence). CDR3 length: 15 amino acids. The CDR3 DNA is TGTGCCAGCAGCCGAGCCGATAAGACTAACACTGAAGCTTTCTTT. It encodes CASSRADKTNTEAFF.

The table lists this clonotype with many counts. J is TRBJ2-2 and V is TRBV11-2; D not resolved. Trimming stripped 1 base from V and 3 bases from J, with 6 bases between. Germline CDR1 is SGHAT and CDR2 is FQNNGV. The CDR3 runs 14 residues. The chain's CDR3 is CASSLVDYTGELFF. The CDR3 DNA reads as TGTGCCAGCAGCTTAGTAGACTACACCGGGGAGCTGTTTTTT.

This clonotype was counted ten times or more. This sequence joins TRBV10-3 and TRBJ2-5; weak D call: TRBD2 (5 bases). The CDR3 is made up of 13 amino acids. Germline CDR1 ENHRY, CDR2 SYGVKD. Between the trimmed V and J ends, which lost 5 bases and 4 bases, there was a span of 11 bases. CDR3 loop: CAISSGGGETQYF. In DNA form, the CDR3 reads TGTGCCATCAGTTCCGGCGGAGGAGAGACCCAGTACTTC.

This clonotype came up many times. The genes are TRBV12-3 or TRBV12-4 and TRBJ1-1; D remains ambiguous. Trimming cost V 2 bases and J 3 bases, with 7 bases left between them. CDR3 length: 13 residues. CDR3 residues: CASSLREDTEAFF. The CDR3 nucleotides read TGTGCCAGCAGTTTACGCGAGGACACTGAAGCTTTCTTT.

To note about this clonotype: A read error may be the cause here, since a much bigger clone is one base away. The CDR3 loop is CASSFMAAPLRGYTF. The DNA for the CDR3 is TGCGCCAGCAGCTTTATGGCAGCCCCCCTGCGGGGCTACACCTTC. V usage is TRBV5-1 and J usage is TRBJ1-2; D is undetermined. Germline loops: CDR1 SGHRS, CDR2 YFSETQ. V lost 2 bases and J 8 bases, leaving 19 bases between the germline ends. The CDR3 is 15 amino acids.

The sample holds many counts of this clonotype. The chain couples TRBV20-1 to TRBJ2-1; D assignment may be TRBD1 or TRBD2 (5 bases each). The CDR3 consists of 14 residues. The germline V gene has CDR1 DFQATT and CDR2 SNEGSKA (reference sequence). V shed 6 bases and J shed 6 bases, with 18 bases lying between them. Written as DNA, the CDR3 is TGCAGTGCCCGGGGACCCCGAGAGGTCAATGAGCAGTTCTTC. Translated, it gives CSARGPREVNEQFF.

This clonotype was recorded many times. This chain links TRBV5-5 with TRBJ2-7, with no clear D. Germline loops: CDR1 SGHKS, CDR2 YYEKEE (reference sequence). The ends were cut back, 2 bases at V and 0 bases at J, with 12 bases in the middle. There are 15 residues in the CDR3. The CDR3 sequence is CASSFEWGSSYEQYF. The CDR3 coding sequence is TGTGCCAGCAGCTTTGAGTGGGGAAGCTCCTACGAGCAGTACTTC.

There are many counts of this clonotype. The J gene is TRBJ2-2, the V gene TRBV6-4, with TRBD1 matching 8 bases. CDR1 is MRHNA, CDR2 SNTAGT, per germline. V trimming: 6 bases; J trimming: 3 bases; junction bases outside the gene matches: 6. This CDR3 spans 15 amino acids. CDR3: CASSSGQGDTGELFF. The CDR3 bases are TGTGCCAGCAGCAGCGGACAGGGTGACACCGGGGAGCTGTTTTTT.

The rearrangement joins TRBV20-1 to TRBJ2-2; 7 positions match TRBD2. V gave up 1 base and J gave up 3 bases; unmatched junction bases: 5. Germline CDR1 is DFQATT and CDR2 is SNEGSKA (reference sequence). CDR3 length: 15 residues. CDR3 protein: CSARVGGRDTGELFF. For the CDR3, the DNA is TGCAGTGCTAGAGTGGGCGGGAGAGACACCGGGGAGCTGTTTTTT.

This clonotype was seen repeatedly, ten times or more. The rearrangement joins TRBV7-2 to TRBJ2-1; 8 bases line up with TRBD1. The CDR3 is made up of 16 amino acids. Germline CDR1 reads SGHTA; CDR2 reads FQGNSA. Trimming took 5 bases from V and 7 from J; bases not matched to a gene: 13. The CDR3 loop is CASSRRTGGEVNEQFF. The CDR3 bases are TGTGCCAGCAGCCGTCGCACAGGGGGAGAGGTGAATGAGCAGTTCTTC.

Turning to this clonotype: This may come from a read error, since a much larger clone is one base off. The V call is TRBV28, the J call TRBJ1-2; D is uncertain. The CDR3 totals 11 residues. Germline CDR1 is MDHEN and CDR2 is SYDVKM. The CDR3, as DNA: TGTGTCAGCAGCCGTGGCTATGGCTACACCTTC. This translates into CVSSRGYGYTF.

In its sample, this clonotype was seen many times. The chain joins TRBV5-1 to TRBJ2-1; 10 nucleotides align to TRBD2. The germline V gene encodes CDR1 SGHRS and CDR2 YFSETQ. The length of the CDR3 is 16 residues. Trimming removed 0 bases from V and 6 bases from J; junction bases left unmatched: 6. The CDR3, as DNA: TGCGCCAGCAGCTTGGAGCTAGCGGGAGTTGTCAATGAGCAGTTCTTC. This codes for CASSLELAGVVNEQFF.

This clonotype was detected many times. This chain links TRBV4-2 with TRBJ2-7, with 7 nucleotides matching TRBD2. CDR3 size: 16 residues. V lost 0 bases and J lost 3; bases outside the gene matches: 8. Germline loops: CDR1 LGHNA, CDR2 YNFKEQ. The CDR3 nucleotides read TGTGCCAGCAGCCAAGAGGGCCCGGGACTACTCTACGAGCAGTACTTC. Its translation is CASSQEGPGLLYEQYF.

This clonotype came up many times. DNA for the CDR3: TGTGCCAGCAGCCGGGGACAGGGGGCTAAAGTCGAGACCCAGTACTTC. This gives the protein CASSRGQGAKVETQYF. The genes are TRBV14 and TRBJ2-5; TRBD1 matches at 12 bases. The CDR3 runs 16 residues. The V and J ends lost 4 bases and 5 bases, in that order; junction bases with no gene match: 8. Looked up from germline, CDR1 is SGHDN and CDR2 is FVKESK.

This clonotype appeared many times. The chain has TRBV7-9 and TRBJ2-7, with 10 bases lining up with TRBD2. The CDR3 runs 13 residues. Germline CDR1 SEHNR, CDR2 FQNEAQ (reference sequence). With V trimmed by 7 bases and J by 5 bases, 5 bases remained unmatched. CDR3 DNA sequence: TGTGCCAGCACCCTAGCGGGAGCGGACGAGCAGTACTTC. Residues: CASTLAGADEQYF.

This clonotype has only a few counts. The J gene is TRBJ2-4, the V gene TRBV6-1, with a weak D call TRBD1 (6 bases). Trimming shortened V by 5 bases and J by 0 bases, and 14 bases separated the two germline ends. CDR3 length: 16 amino acids. Germline V gene sequence: CDR1 MNHNS, CDR2 SASEGT. The CDR3 protein is CASSNLGQLAKNIQYF. The CDR3 DNA sequence: TGTGCCAGCAGTAACCTAGGACAGCTAGCCAAAAACATTCAGTACTTC.

This clonotype occurred many times. The chain joins TRBV6-1 to TRBJ2-7, with a tentative D call TRBD2 (6 bases). Trimming pared 11 bases from V and 9 bases from J, leaving 17 bases between. CDR1 is MNHNS, CDR2 SASEGT, per germline. The CDR3 totals 11 residues. CDR3 in DNA: TGTGCCGTCGGGGGTCCCGGAGGGCAGTACTTC. Its protein is CAVGGPGGQYF.

This clonotype was recorded at least ten times. This chain joins TRBV10-2 and TRBJ1-1; maybe TRBD1 (6 bases). CDR1 is WSHSY, CDR2 SAAADI, per germline. Trimming stripped 3 bases from V and 0 bases from J, with 11 bases between. The CDR3 contains 15 residues. CDR3 residues: CASSDGRGLNTEAFF. CDR3 in DNA: TGCGCCAGCAGTGACGGCAGGGGCTTGAACACTGAAGCTTTCTTT.

This clonotype was picked up many times. This sequence joins TRBV28 and TRBJ2-6; TRBD1 or TRBD2 may be the D gene (7 bases each). Trimming cost V 1 base and J 2 bases, with 18 bases left between them. CDR3 length: 19 residues. Germline lookup yields CDR1 MDHEN and CDR2 SYDVKM. DNA for the CDR3: TGTGCCAGCAGTTTATCTGTCGGGCAGGGGGGGCCTGGGGCCAACGTCCTGACTTTC. Translated: CASSLSVGQGGPGANVLTF.